This TCR beta chain was documented in a study of blood T cell repertoires in COVID-19. Repertoires were generated with immunoSEQ multiplex PCR, while TCRdb's copy carries only in-frame clones and drops some. Of around 170,000 clones in the sample, 80% to 90% were seen once. V shed 9 bases and J shed 0 bases, with 9 bases lying between them. The CDR3 is 13 residues long. The germline V gene has CDR1 LNHDA and CDR2 SQIVND (reference sequence). The material sequenced was PBMCs or T cells enriched from blood (not recorded which). The rearrangement joins TRBV19 to TRBJ1-3, with a weak D call TRBD1 (5 bases). The TCR was taken from a woman in her fifties or sixties who had recovered from COVID-19. CDR3 amino acids: CASQGGSGNTIYF. The DNA for the CDR3 is TGTGCCAGCCAGGGAGGCTCTGGAAACACCATATATTTT.